This T cell receptor (beta chain) was observed in a study of T cell responses to AZD1222 COVID-19 vaccine. TCRdb keeps only in-frame clones here, not all; method: immunoSEQ multiplex PCR. The sample has about 110,000 clones, approximately 89% seen once. The CDR3 has 16 amino acids. Per the germline V gene, CDR1 is LGHDT and CDR2 is YNNKEL (reference sequence). Trimming removed 2 bases from V and 1 base from J; junction bases left unmatched: 4. A note on this clone: The target antigen is unknown.

Study results and limitations: Donors skewed white British and female; clonal diversity was possibly underestimated.

This TCR was recovered from an adult in good health. The source was peripheral blood, collected on day 0 of MenACWY control vaccination. The gene calls are TRBV3-1 (or the pseudogene TRBV3-2) and TRBJ1-2; 10 nucleotides agree with TRBD1. The CDR3 spells CASSQLGQGDNYGYTF. The CDR3 nucleotides are TGTGCCAGCAGCCAACTCGGACAGGGGGATAACTATGGCTACACCTTC.